What follows is one T cell receptor beta chain and its context. The data belong to a study of blood T cells in healthy people across ages. A minimum of 7 million PBMCs was isolated per sample. The extraction recovered at least 5.5 micrograms of total RNA per sample. The authors ran a second PCR of about 6 to 11 cycles using a sample-barcoded 5' primer and a J-beta primer mix. Each cDNA molecule was tagged by a template-switch adaptor that had 12 random nucleotides. Using its own MiXCR run on the 5' RACE reads, TCRdb lists one record per CDR3 protein. The data contain about 1.4 million distinct CDR3 sequences, 59% of them seen just once; the ten biggest clones take up roughly 7%. Trimming removed 1 base from V and 2 bases from J, with 14 bases in between. The germline V gene has CDR1 SQVTM and CDR2 ANQGSEA. The CDR3 loop spans 15 amino acids.

The sequence came from a man younger than 30 in good health. The chain recombines TRBV29-1 with TRBJ2-5; no definite D call. The sample comprised blood. The CDR3 here is CSVEGTDREQETQYF. Written as DNA, the CDR3 is TGCAGCGTTGAAGGAACGGACCGAGAACAAGAGACCCAGTACTTC.